Listed here are 2 T cell receptor beta chains from one sample, sequenced in a study of T cell repertoires in cytomegalovirus infection. TCRdb reprocessed the reads via MiXCR and lists one record per CDR3 protein. Of 150,000 to 200,000 distinct CDR3 sequences listed, 13% to 15% are singletons. The sequenced material came from PBMCs. The source is a human donor in good health (CMV status not recorded). Some clones in this sample may be carry-over from other donors' samples.

V and J are TRBV6-1 and TRBJ1-4; D not certain. The V end was cut by 6 bases, the J end by 7 bases, with 18 bases between. The CDR3 is made up of 15 amino acids. Germline lookup yields CDR1 MNHNS and CDR2 SASEGT. The CDR3 DNA follows: TGTGCCAGCAGATACGGGTTTTCGACCTCTGAAAAACTGTTTTTT. Translated: CASRYGFSTSEKLFF.

The rearrangement links TRBV11-2 to TRBJ1-1, with TRBD1 matching 12 bases. Germline V gene data show CDR1 as SGHAT and CDR2 as FQNNGV. The CDR3 consists of 17 residues. V lost 3 bases, J lost 6 bases, and 11 bases stayed unmatched. This chain's CDR3 is CASSLTTAGTGGSEAFF. CDR3 sequence (DNA): TGTGCCAGCAGCTTGACAACCGCCGGGACAGGGGGCTCTGAAGCTTTCTTT.